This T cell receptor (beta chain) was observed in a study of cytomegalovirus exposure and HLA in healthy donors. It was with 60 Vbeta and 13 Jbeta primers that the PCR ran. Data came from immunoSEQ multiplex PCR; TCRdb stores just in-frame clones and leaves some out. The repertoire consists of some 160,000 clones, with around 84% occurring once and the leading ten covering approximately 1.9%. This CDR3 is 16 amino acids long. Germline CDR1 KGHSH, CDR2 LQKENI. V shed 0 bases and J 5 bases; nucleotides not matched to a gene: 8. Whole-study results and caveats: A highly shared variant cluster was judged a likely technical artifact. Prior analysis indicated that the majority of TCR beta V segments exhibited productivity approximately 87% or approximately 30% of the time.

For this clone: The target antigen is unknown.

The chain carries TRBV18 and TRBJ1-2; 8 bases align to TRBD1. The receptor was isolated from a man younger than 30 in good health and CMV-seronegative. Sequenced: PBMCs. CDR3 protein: CASSPPRTGMEYGYTF. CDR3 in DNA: TGTGCCAGCTCACCACCTAGGACAGGGATGGAGTATGGCTACACCTTC.